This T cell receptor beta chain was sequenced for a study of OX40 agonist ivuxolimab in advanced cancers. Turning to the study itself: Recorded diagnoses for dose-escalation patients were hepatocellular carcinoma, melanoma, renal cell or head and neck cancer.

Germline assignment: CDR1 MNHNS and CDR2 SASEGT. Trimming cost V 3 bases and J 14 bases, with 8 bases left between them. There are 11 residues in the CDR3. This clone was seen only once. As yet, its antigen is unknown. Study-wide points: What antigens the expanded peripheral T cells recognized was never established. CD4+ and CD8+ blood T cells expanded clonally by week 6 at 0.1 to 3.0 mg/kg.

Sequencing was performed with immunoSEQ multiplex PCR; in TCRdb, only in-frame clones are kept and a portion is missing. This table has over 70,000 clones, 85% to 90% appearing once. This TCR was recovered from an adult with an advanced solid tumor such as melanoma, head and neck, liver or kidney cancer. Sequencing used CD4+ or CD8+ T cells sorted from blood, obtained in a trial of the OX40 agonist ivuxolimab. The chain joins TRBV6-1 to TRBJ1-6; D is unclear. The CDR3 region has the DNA TGTGCCAGCAGTGAGGGGTTAACCCTCCACTTT. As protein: CASSEGLTLHF.